This T cell receptor (beta chain) was documented in a study of blood T cell repertoires in COVID-19. For the study at large: Nucleic acid was either cDNA or gDNA, and it came from T cells, B-cell-depleted T cells, or PBMCs.

The CDR3 is 15 residues long. Germline CDR1 ENHRY, CDR2 SYGVKD. The V gene end was trimmed by 2 bases and the J gene end by 4 bases; junction bases not matched to a gene: 3. Generated by immunoSEQ multiplex PCR, the TCRdb table keeps only in-frame clones and is missing some. The repertoire consists of a few hundred thousand clones, with more than 70% occurring once and the leading ten covering 2.5% to 3.5%. The sample consisted of peripheral blood. This receptor was taken from a woman aged 30 to 39 with COVID-19, enrolled during active disease. The chain employs TRBV10-3 and TRBJ2-1; 9 bases agree with TRBD2. CDR3 nucleotide sequence: TGTGCCATCAGTGAGAATGCGGGAGGGTACAATGAGCAGTTCTTC. Protein sequence: CAISENAGGYNEQFF.